This T cell receptor (beta chain) was identified during a study of blood T cell repertoires in COVID-19. Study-level information: COVID-19 samples, acute and convalescent, were from the United States, Italy and Spain.

Per the study methods: Amplification from reference gene primers served as the basis for estimated nucleated cell counts. Sequencing was performed with immunoSEQ multiplex PCR; in TCRdb, only in-frame clones are kept and a portion is missing. V, J and clone size derive from that table, while D and trimming were established from the DNA sequence. The sample yields around 59,000 clones, almost 80% seen once. With V trimmed by 7 bases and J by 4 bases, 7 bases remained unmatched. CDR1 and CDR2 from the germline V gene are SNHLY and FYNNEI. The CDR3 extends over 15 amino acids. Sequenced input: peripheral blood. This receptor was taken from an older man with acute or convalescent COVID-19. The rearrangement uses TRBV2 and TRBJ2-3; 11 bases agree with TRBD1. The CDR3 spells CASTRDRGRADTQYF. CDR3 nucleotides: TGTGCCAGCACTCGGGACAGGGGGAGGGCAGATACGCAGTATTTT.